The 2 T cell receptor beta chains given below trace back to one sample, sequenced in a study of blood T cell repertoires in COVID-19. Assay: immunoSEQ multiplex PCR; the TCRdb copy retains only in-frame clones and omits some. Of over 40,000 clones in the sample, about nine tenths were seen once. The sample consisted of peripheral blood. The receptors shown here come from an elderly man with acute or convalescent COVID-19.

The chain recombines TRBV6-1 with TRBJ2-1, with D possibly TRBD2 on 6 matching bases. CDR3 length: 13 residues. The V end was cut by 2 bases, the J end by 6 bases, with 8 bases between. The germline CDR1 and CDR2 sequences are MNHNS and SASEGT. CDR3: CASSETSRNEQFF. For the CDR3, the DNA is TGTGCCAGCAGTGAAACTAGCCGCAATGAGCAGTTCTTC.

The rearrangement links TRBV7-9 to TRBJ1-4; TRBD1 aligns across 10 bases. The length of the CDR3 is 17 residues. Germline CDR1 and CDR2: SEHNR and FQNEAQ (reference sequence). V dropped 5 bases and J dropped 0; count of bases not matched to a gene: 6. CDR3 nucleotide sequence: TGTGCCAGCAGCCAAAGACAGGGGGCAGCAACTAATGAAAAACTGTTTTTT. It yields the protein CASSQRQGAATNEKLFF.